This entry lists 5 T cell receptor beta chains sequenced from one sample in a study of T cells in Graves' hyperthyroidism and ophthalmopathy. The source material, RNA transcripts, was used to amplify TCR beta CDR3 regions. With the HTBI primer set, the TCR CDR3 went through a first round of RT-PCR. TCRdb ran MiXCR on the multiplex PCR reads and lists one entry per CDR3 protein. Of approximately 400,000 distinct CDR3 sequences detected, approximately 15% appear once; the ten largest clones hold roughly a fifth. Sequencing was performed on blood. The receptors originated from a woman younger than 45 with Graves' ophthalmopathy.

This clonotype has at least ten counts. The V and J genes are TRBV20-1 and TRBJ1-1; 9 nucleotides match TRBD1. The CDR3 loop spans 13 amino acids. The germline CDR1 and CDR2 sequences are DFQATT and SNEGSKA (reference sequence). This CDR3 reads CSTTQGADTEAFF. CDR3 in DNA: TGCAGCACCACACAGGGGGCGGACACTGAAGCTTTCTTT.

This clonotype has at least ten counts. The chain recombines TRBV19 with TRBJ1-5; D gene ambiguous. The CDR3 has 17 amino acids. The germline V and J ends were trimmed by 6 bases and 0 bases, with 18 bases remaining between them. Germline CDR1 reads LNHDA; CDR2 reads SQIVND (reference sequence). The CDR3 region is CASRDMGIAYSNQPQHF. The CDR3, as DNA: TGTGCCAGTAGAGATATGGGGATCGCGTATAGCAATCAGCCCCAGCATTTT.

There are many counts of this clonotype. The V and J genes are TRBV7-2 and TRBJ2-3, with TRBD1 matching over 7 bases. The CDR3 has 16 amino acids. Trimming removed 6 bases from V and 14 bases from J; junction bases left unmatched: 23. Germline assignment: CDR1 SGHTA and CDR2 FQGNSA. The CDR3 DNA sequence: TGTGCCAGCAGTTTCACCGGGACAGTCATGCTTGAACGGGCGTATTTT. This codes for CASSFTGTVMLERAYF.

This clonotype was counted between two and nine times. The genes are TRBV4-1 and TRBJ2-3; 9 bases are a match to TRBD2. With 4 bases clipped from V and 5 bases from J, the junction kept 25 bases outside the gene matches. The CDR3 has 21 amino acids. The V gene's germline CDR1 is MGHRA and CDR2 YSYEKL. The DNA of the CDR3 is TGCGCCAGCAGCCGAGAGGACAGCGCGTATAGCGGGGGCCTGCGTAGAGATACGCAGTATTTT. This codes for CASSREDSAYSGGLRRDTQYF.

A few counts support this clonotype. The J gene is TRBJ2-1, the V gene TRBV5-1; 12 nucleotides line up with TRBD1. Germline lookup yields CDR1 SGHRS and CDR2 YFSETQ. The V and J ends lost 4 bases and 7 bases, in that order; junction bases with no gene match: 9. CDR3 length: 16 residues. The CDR3 coding sequence is TGCGCCAGCAGCACCACGGGACAGGGGGCAGTAAATGAGCAGTTCTTC. The encoded protein is CASSTTGQGAVNEQFF. Combining the CDR3 with reference TRBV5-1 and TRBJ2-1 gives the whole variable domain KAGVTQTPRYLIKTRGQQVTLSCSPISGHRSVSWYQQTPGQGLQFLFEYFSETQRNKGNFPGRFSGRQFSNSRSEMNVSTLELGDSALYLCASSTTGQGAVNEQFFGPGTRLTVL.